This is a list of T cell receptor beta chains from one sample in a study of graft-versus-host responses after intestinal transplantation. Their target antigens are unknown. Clones were read by immunoSEQ multiplex PCR, and TCRdb kept only the in-frame ones, dropping some. Among under 90,000 clones listed, about 91% were seen once. This specimen was unstimulated CD4+ T cells sorted from spleen or lymph node cells, taken before transplant. The receptors come from a human donor who was the organ donor for an intestinal transplant. Both conserved end residues are part of each CDR3. D genes are given only for firm matches. The size of a clone is reported for some rows only, either as once, few or many, or as a class for expanded clones.

TRBV6-1	TRBJ2-7	-	TRBD2	CASSGYLAGGHYEQYF	TGTGCCAGCAGTGGCTACTTAGCGGGAGGCCACTACGAGCAGTACTTC
TRBV5-1	TRBJ2-7	-	TRBD2	CASSLGSGGNEQYF	TGCGCCAGCAGCTTGGGTAGCGGGGGGAACGAGCAGTACTTC
TRBV6-5	TRBJ2-3	-	-	CASSSRGTQYF	TGTGCCAGCAGCTCCCGGGGGACGCAGTATTTT
TRBV7-8	TRBJ1-1	-	-	CASSLARKTEAFF	TGTGCCAGCAGCTTAGCGCGGAAGACTGAAGCTTTCTTT
TRBV6-1	TRBJ1-5	-	TRBD1	CASSYRGVGNQPQHF	TGTGCCAGCAGCTACAGGGGTGTGGGCAATCAGCCCCAGCATTTT
TRBV5-8	TRBJ2-3	-	TRBD2	CASSLAGRLTDTQYF	TGTGCCAGCAGCTTGGCCGGGAGGCTCACAGATACGCAGTATTTT
TRBV7-2	TRBJ2-5	-	-	CASSFVSGRGETQYF	TGTGCCAGCAGCTTCGTTTCCGGGAGAGGGGAGACCCAGTACTTC
TRBV5-4	TRBJ2-5	-	TRBD2	CASSSLAGGPAAQYF	TGTGCCAGCAGCTCCTTAGCGGGAGGGCCGGCGGCCCAGTACTTC
TRBV5-4	TRBJ1-2	-	-	CASSLNPGLDYGYTF	TGTGCCAGCAGCTTGAACCCAGGTTTGGACTATGGCTACACCTTC
TRBV4-1	TRBJ2-5	-	TRBD2	CASSRGINGREIGETQYF	TGCGCCAGCAGCCGCGGGATTAACGGGCGGGAGATAGGAGAGACCCAGTACTTC
TRBV19	TRBJ1-5	few	-	CASSMWVGGAGQPQHF	TGTGCCAGTAGTATGTGGGTCGGGGGGGCTGGGCAGCCCCAGCATTTT
TRBV7-7	TRBJ2-3	-	TRBD2	CASSLGLAGTDTQYF	TGTGCTAGCAGCTTGGGACTAGCGGGCACAGATACGCAGTATTTT
TRBV28	TRBJ2-3	-	TRBD1	CASSSAHLTGATQYF	TGTGCCAGCAGTTCTGCCCACTTAACAGGGGCGACGCAGTATTTT
TRBV2	TRBJ1-6	-	-	CASSGQPRYNSPLHF	TGTGCCAGCAGTGGACAGCCAAGATATAATTCACCCCTCCACTTT
TRBV12-5	TRBJ2-2	-	TRBD2	CASGPRSGGANTGELFF	TGTGCTAGTGGTCCTCGAAGCGGGGGTGCGAACACCGGGGAGCTGTTTTTT
TRBV6-1	TRBJ1-5	once	-	CASSEVADYQPQHF	TGTGCCAGCAGTGAAGTAGCAGACTATCAGCCCCAGCATTTT
TRBV13	TRBJ2-1	-	TRBD2	CASSLDPVAGAEGFFF	TGTGCCAGCAGCTTAGACCCTGTAGCGGGGGCGGAGGGTTTTTTCTTC
TRBV28	TRBJ1-2	-	TRBD1	CASSLTGAGGYTF	TGTGCCAGCAGTCTTACAGGGGCGGGGGGCTACACCTTC
TRBV18	TRBJ1-6	-	-	CASSPRVPIESPLHF	TGTGCCAGCTCGCCCAGGGTCCCAATTGAATCACCCCTCCACTTT
TRBV4-1	TRBJ2-4	-	-	CASSPGPGDLAKNIQYF	TGCGCCAGCAGCCCCGGACCGGGGGACCTAGCCAAAAACATTCAGTACTTC
TRBV5-1	TRBJ2-2	-	-	CASSFSMRDTGELFF	TGCGCCAGCAGCTTTAGTATGCGGGACACCGGGGAGCTGTTTTTT
TRBV2	TRBJ2-5	once	-	CASSEGDLQETQYF	TGTGCCAGCAGTGAAGGGGACTTGCAAGAGACCCAGTACTTC
TRBV18	TRBJ1-1	-	TRBD1	CASSALPGQGRQRTEAFF	TGTGCCAGCTCAGCCTTACCGGGACAGGGTAGGCAGCGCACTGAAGCTTTCTTT
TRBV5-4	TRBJ2-1	-	TRBD2	CASSLTSGSSYNEQFF	TGTGCCAGCAGCTTGACTAGCGGGAGCTCCTACAATGAGCAGTTCTTC
TRBV5-4	TRBJ2-3	-	TRBD2	CASSTQREKLADTQYF	TGTGCCAGCAGCACCCAGCGGGAAAAGTTAGCAGATACGCAGTATTTT
TRBV30	TRBJ2-7	-	-	CAWSGRSVGTNFYEQYF	TGTGCCTGGAGCGGACGGAGCGTGGGGACAAACTTCTACGAGCAGTACTTC
TRBV11-3	TRBJ1-2	-	-	CASVNTGGLTNYGYTF	TGTGCCAGCGTTAACACGGGGGGTCTAACTAACTATGGCTACACCTTC
TRBV6-5	TRBJ2-1	few	-	CASSYLAGRKNEQFF	TGTGCCAGCAGTTACCTTGCGGGTCGAAAAAATGAGCAGTTCTTC
TRBV9	TRBJ2-7	-	TRBD2	CASSLPGLACEQYF	TGTGCCAGCAGCCTACCGGGACTAGCTTGCGAGCAGTACTTC
TRBV4-1	TRBJ1-4	-	-	CASSTGRAWVTNEKLFF	TGCGCCAGCTCAACAGGCAGGGCATGGGTGACTAATGAAAAACTGTTTTTT
TRBV18	TRBJ2-3	-	TRBD1	CASSPDRGHPDTQYF	TGTGCCAGCTCACCAGACAGGGGTCATCCAGATACGCAGTATTTT
TRBV2	TRBJ1-4	-	TRBD1	CASLGQGEKLFF	TGTGCCAGCTTAGGACAGGGGGAAAAACTGTTTTTT
TRBV30	TRBJ2-2	-	-	CAWTREGGELFF	TGTGCCTGGACCAGGGAAGGCGGGGAGCTGTTTTTT
TRBV4-1	TRBJ2-6	-	TRBD1	CASSQELPGGSGANVLTF	TGCGCCAGCAGCCAAGAGCTACCAGGGGGCTCTGGGGCCAACGTCCTGACTTTC
TRBV5-1	TRBJ2-1	-	TRBD2	CASSFSGGLHNEQFF	TGCGCCAGCAGCTTTTCGGGAGGTCTCCACAATGAGCAGTTCTTC
TRBV6-5	TRBJ2-5	-	-	CASRNREFKMTQYF	TGTGCCAGCAGAAACAGGGAATTCAAGATGACCCAGTACTTC
TRBV4-1	TRBJ2-7	few	TRBD1	CASSQGTGEQYF	TGCGCCAGCAGCCAAGGGACAGGCGAGCAGTACTTC
TRBV7-3	TRBJ1-2	-	-	CASSLTQGSYTF	TGTGCCAGCAGCTTAACACAGGGAAGCTACACCTTC
TRBV6-1	TRBJ2-3	-	-	CASSERGTDTQYF	TGTGCCAGCAGTGAGCGGGGCACAGATACGCAGTATTTT
TRBV6-1	TRBJ1-2	-	-	CASSVLVPTQGNGYTF	TGTGCCAGCAGTGTCTTAGTACCGACTCAGGGAAACGGCTACACCTTC
TRBV11-1	TRBJ1-1	-	-	CASSLRGPGGTEAFF	TGTGCCAGCAGCTTAAGGGGCCCGGGGGGCACTGAAGCTTTCTTT
TRBV9	TRBJ2-5	-	TRBD2	CASSEGGETQYF	TGTGCCAGCAGCGAGGGAGGGGAGACCCAGTACTTC
TRBV10-3	TRBJ2-5	-	-	CAIRAQETQYF	TGTGCCATCAGGGCCCAAGAGACCCAGTACTTC
TRBV28	TRBJ2-1	-	-	CASRQSGPYEQFF	TGTGCCAGCCGACAGTCTGGGCCCTATGAGCAGTTCTTC
TRBV6-5	TRBJ2-3	once	TRBD2	CASSPAGAPHTQYF	TGTGCCAGCAGTCCAGCGGGGGCCCCCCATACGCAGTATTTT
TRBV14	TRBJ1-2	-	TRBD1	CASSQDSQGARGYTF	TGTGCCAGCAGCCAAGATTCTCAGGGGGCGCGTGGCTACACCTTC
TRBV5-1	TRBJ1-4	-	TRBD1	CASSPGQAATNEKLFF	TGCGCCAGCAGCCCAGGACAGGCAGCAACTAATGAAAAACTGTTTTTT
TRBV9	TRBJ2-6	-	TRBD1	CASSPRQGTRSNVLTF	TGTGCCAGCAGCCCGCGACAGGGAACTCGGTCCAACGTCCTGACTTTC
TRBV28	TRBJ2-3	-	TRBD2	CASSLRVAGPSTDTQYF	TGTGCCAGCAGTTTAAGGGTAGCGGGGCCTAGCACAGATACGCAGTATTTT
TRBV29-1	TRBJ2-5	-	TRBD2	CSVGTSGGWATQYF	TGCAGCGTGGGGACTAGCGGGGGGTGGGCTACCCAGTACTTC
TRBV14	TRBJ1-1	-	TRBD1	CASSPTTGEAFF	TGTGCCAGCAGCCCCACGACAGGGGAAGCTTTCTTT
TRBV30	TRBJ1-1	-	-	CAWSRGGTGSAEAFF	TGTGCCTGGAGTCGGGGGGGCACGGGGAGTGCTGAAGCTTTCTTT
TRBV7-3	TRBJ2-7	-	TRBD2	CASSLTSGSGEQYF	TGTGCCAGCAGCTTGACTAGCGGGAGTGGCGAGCAGTACTTC
TRBV11-3	TRBJ2-1	few	TRBD2	CASSLGTSGYNEQFF	TGTGCCAGCAGCCTAGGGACTAGCGGATACAATGAGCAGTTCTTC
TRBV11-3	TRBJ1-1	-	TRBD1	CASSLGPRQGSTEAFF	TGTGCCAGCAGCTTAGGACCTCGACAGGGGAGCACTGAAGCTTTCTTT
TRBV5-1	TRBJ2-5	-	TRBD2	CASSSSGSRETQYF	TGCGCCAGCAGTTCTAGCGGGAGCCGCGAGACCCAGTACTTC